This T cell receptor beta chain was documented in a study of radiation and T cells in renal cell carcinoma. Regarding the study as a whole: Top tumor clonotypes rose in blood 2 weeks post-radiation, then contracted. Baseline intratumoral clonotype presence is unknown without pretreatment biopsies.

The length of the CDR3 is 15 residues. Looked up from germline, CDR1 is SEHNR and CDR2 is FQNEAQ (reference sequence). After removal of 5 bases from V and 7 bases from J, the junction contained 7 bases not matched to a gene. Generated by immunoSEQ multiplex PCR, the TCRdb table keeps only in-frame clones and is missing some. The sample carries about 130,000 clones, 88% recorded once. As to time point: blood 2 weeks post-SBRT. Stated treatment: 15 Gy SBRT to primary tumor, nephrectomy 4 weeks later. After SBRT, blood was collected at 2 and 4 weeks, plus baseline. Clear cell pathology was present in this patient's renal cell carcinoma. As regards this clone: Its antigen is unknown.

The material was blood, obtained from a patient whose treatment included radiotherapy and nephrectomy. This rearrangement joins TRBV7-9 to TRBJ2-2, with 10 bases lining up with TRBD2. This receptor was obtained from a woman aged 70-85 years with renal cell carcinoma. The CDR3 DNA follows: TGTGCCAGCAGCATCGGGACTAGCGAGAACGGGGAGCTGTTTTTT. It yields the protein CASSIGTSENGELFF. Filled out from reference TRBV7-9 and TRBJ2-2, the complete variable domain reads DTGVSQNPRHKITKRGQNVTFRCDPISEHNRLYWYRQTLGQGPEFLTYFQNEAQLEKSRLLSDRFSAERPKGSFSTLEIQRTEQGDSAMYLCASSIGTSENGELFFGEGSRLTVL.